Each of the 9 T cell receptor beta chains below was sequenced from the same sample in a study of T cell clones after liver transplantation. Measured with immunoSEQ multiplex PCR; TCRdb has only the in-frame clones, and not every one. The data show about 120,000 clones, roughly nine tenths seen once. Sequencing was performed on CD4+ T cells from blood, taken 12 months after liver transplant. The source of these receptors is a human patient who received a liver transplant. Some T cells may arise from the graft donor.

J is TRBJ2-2 and V is TRBV11-2; D perhaps matches TRBD2 (6 bases). Trimming removed 10 bases at V and 1 base at J, with 13 bases between. Germline loops: CDR1 SGHAT, CDR2 FQNNGV. CDR3 length equals 14 residues. The CDR3 region is CATSRDLNTGELFF. The DNA for the CDR3 is TGTGCCACTTCGCGGGACTTGAACACCGGGGAGCTGTTTTTT.

The rearrangement uses TRBV7-9 and TRBJ2-5; D is undetermined. V gave up 5 bases and J gave up 4 bases, with 8 bases separating them. The CDR3 spans 12 residues. CDR1 and CDR2 (germline): SEHNR, FQNEAQ (reference sequence). CDR3 DNA: TGTGCCAGCAGCCTCGATGGAGAGACCCAGTACTTC. Translation: CASSLDGETQYF.

V and J are TRBV6-6 and TRBJ1-1; unclear D gene. V lost 8 bases, J lost 1 base, and 11 bases lay in between. Germline V gene sequence: CDR1 MNHNY, CDR2 SVGAGI (reference sequence). The CDR3 length is 13 residues. CDR3 nucleotide sequence: TGTGCCAGCTCTAGGGTGGCGAACACTGAAGCTTTCTTT. Translating gives CASSRVANTEAFF.

In this sample, this clone turned up a few times. The V and J genes are TRBV7-9 and TRBJ1-3; 9 bases are shared with TRBD1. V trimming: 5 bases; J trimming: 3 bases; junction bases outside the gene matches: 11. This CDR3 region has 17 residues. The germline V gene encodes CDR1 SEHNR and CDR2 FQNEAQ (reference sequence). The CDR3: CASSPRPGTGFGNTIYF. The CDR3 coding sequence is TGTGCCAGCAGCCCCCGTCCCGGGACAGGGTTTGGAAACACCATATATTTT. Filled out from reference TRBV7-9 and TRBJ1-3, the complete variable domain reads DTGVSQNPRHKITKRGQNVTFRCDPISEHNRLYWYRQTLGQGPEFLTYFQNEAQLEKSRLLSDRFSAERPKGSFSTLEIQRTEQGDSAMYLCASSPRPGTGFGNTIYFGEGSWLTVV.

This clone has just one count. The gene calls are TRBV11-2 and TRBJ2-3; 7 nucleotides align to TRBD2. The CDR3 is 15 amino acids. With 5 bases clipped from V and 8 bases from J, the junction kept 13 bases outside the gene matches. Germline values: CDR1 SGHAT, CDR2 FQNNGV. The chain's CDR3 is CASSKTLMTGGTQYF. CDR3 DNA sequence: TGTGCCAGCAGCAAGACCCTGATGACGGGAGGTACGCAGTATTTT.

This rearrangement joins TRBV10-2 to TRBJ2-7; 8 nucleotides agree with TRBD2. Unmatched junction bases numbered 11, after V lost 0 bases and J lost 4 bases. Germline CDR1 and CDR2: WSHSY and SAAADI. CDR3 length: 17 residues. The CDR3 is CASSESGFVAGRYEQYF. CDR3 in DNA: TGCGCCAGCAGTGAGTCAGGGTTCGTAGCGGGAAGATACGAGCAGTACTTC.

The chain has TRBV14 and TRBJ1-3; D is uncertain. V shed 2 bases and J shed 4 bases, with 6 bases lying between them. Germline lookup yields CDR1 SGHDN and CDR2 FVKESK. This CDR3 comprises 13 residues. CDR3 loop: CASSQNYGNTIYF. As DNA, the CDR3 is TGTGCCAGCAGCCAAAATTACGGAAACACCATATATTTT.

V is TRBV5-3 and J is TRBJ2-7; TRBD2 agrees at 10 bases. TRBV5-3 falls under the ORF class, with uncertain function. The CDR3 loop spans 17 amino acids. Germline trimming cut 1 base from V and 0 bases from J; bases unmatched to any gene: 7. CDR3 sequence reads: CARSLPTSGVPSYEQYF. The DNA for the CDR3 is TGTGCCAGAAGCTTGCCTACTAGCGGGGTCCCCTCCTACGAGCAGTACTTC.

The rearrangement uses TRBV28 and TRBJ2-1; 7 bases line up with TRBD2. This CDR3 is built from 15 residues. With V trimmed by 2 bases and J by 6 bases, 7 bases remained unmatched. The germline CDR1 and CDR2 sequences are MDHEN and SYDVKM. DNA for the CDR3: TGTGCCAGCAGTTTAACGCGGGAGTTTGTCAATGAGCAGTTCTTC. Residues: CASSLTREFVNEQFF.